The 27 T cell receptor beta chains listed next were all sequenced from one sample in a study of blood T cells in healthy people across ages. Primers used in a second PCR of roughly 7 to 12 cycles were a sample-barcoded 5' primer and a J-beta primer mix. TCRdb analysed the 5' RACE reads with MiXCR anew, one entry per CDR3 protein. Here the sample spans 750,000 to 950,000 distinct CDR3 sequences, about 26% being singletons. These same data were also listed under a study on T cells of mothers and their children.

Input material: blood. Receptors were obtained from a boy aged 5-17 years in good health.

This clonotype has just a few counts. The chain joins TRBV20-1 to TRBJ2-5; 9 nucleotides line up with TRBD2. Germline V CDR1 and CDR2: DFQATT, SNEGSKA (reference sequence). This CDR3 contains 17 residues. Unmatched junction bases numbered 14, after V lost 6 bases and J lost 0 bases. In DNA form, the CDR3 reads TGCAGTGCCGGGGGGGGGCTAGCGGGGAACTACCAAGAGACCCAGTACTTC. Translating gives CSAGGGLAGNYQETQYF.

The chain carries TRBV3-1 and TRBJ2-1, with D possibly TRBD2 on 6 matching bases. Germline V CDR1 and CDR2: LGHDT, YNNKEL (reference sequence). V dropped 4 bases and J dropped 6 bases, with 13 bases sitting between them. The CDR3 is 14 residues long. The CDR3 sequence: CASSLTAGSNEQFF. CDR3 sequence (DNA): TGTGCCAGCAGCCTGACAGCGGGCTCCAATGAGCAGTTCTTC.

In its sample, this clonotype was seen a few times. The chain uses TRBV10-3 and TRBJ1-6; 7 positions match TRBD1. In germline, CDR1 is ENHRY, CDR2 SYGVKD. J was trimmed by 7 bases and V by 0 bases; bases with no gene match: 3. There are 15 residues in the CDR3. In DNA form, the CDR3 reads TGTGCCATCAGTGAGTCGGGACAGCTAAATTCACCCCTCCACTTT. Protein product: CAISESGQLNSPLHF.

This clonotype was found once. The chain has TRBV24-1 and TRBJ1-2; D gene uncertain. This CDR3 has 13 residues. Trimming shortened V by 1 base and J by 8 bases, and 10 bases separated the two germline ends. Germline V gene sequence: CDR1 KGHDR, CDR2 SFDVKD. The CDR3 here is CATSDLSGNGYTF. The DNA for the CDR3 is TGTGCCACCAGTGATTTATCAGGAAACGGCTACACCTTC.

The chain is built from TRBV5-1 and TRBJ1-1; perhaps TRBD1 as D (5 bases). CDR1 is SGHRS, CDR2 YFSETQ, per germline. V lost 7 bases to trimming and J lost 3 bases, with 16 bases between them. CDR3 length: 14 residues. The CDR3 here is CASLPGEGDTEAFF. The DNA for the CDR3 is TGCGCCAGCTTACCTGGGGAAGGGGACACTGAAGCTTTCTTT.

This clonotype turned up a few times. The junction departs from germline at one end; a sequencing error may be responsible. This chain connects TRBV7-2 to TRBJ2-7, with D tentatively TRBD1 (5 bases). CDR1 SGHTA and CDR2 FQGNSA come from the germline V gene. The CDR3 runs 14 residues. The CDR3 protein is CVSSLAGPTYEQYF. The CDR3 DNA reads as TGTGTCAGCAGCTTGGCAGGGCCCACCTACGAGCAGTACTTC. Full variable domain (missing parts from reference TRBV7-2 and TRBJ2-7): GAGVSQSPSNKVTEKGKDVELRCDPISGHTALYWYRQSLGQGLEFLIYFQGNSAPDKSGLPSDRFSAERTGGSVSTLTIQRTQQEDSAVYLCVSSLAGPTYEQYFGPGTRLTVT.

This sequence joins TRBV25-1 and TRBJ2-6, with D uncertain. The V gene lost 11 bases and the J gene lost 6 bases, with 11 bases spanning the gap. Germline V lookup: CDR1 MGHDK, CDR2 SYGVNS. This CDR3 is built from 12 residues. For the CDR3, the DNA is TGTGCCGGTCTTTTTGAGGCCAACGTCCTGACTTTC. This codes for CAGLFEANVLTF.

The J gene is TRBJ2-5, the V gene TRBV5-1; D ambiguous. The assigned J gene may be wrong: the sequence end matches TRBJ2-7 better. In germline, CDR1 is SGHRS, CDR2 YFSETQ. There are 13 residues in the CDR3. The CDR3 DNA reads TGCGCCAGCAGCTCCGCCTCAACCTACGAGCAGTACTTC. Its protein is CASSSASTYEQYF.

The rearrangement uses TRBV7-2 and TRBJ2-5; no clear D gene. The CDR3 is made up of 14 amino acids. The V gene's germline CDR1 is SGHTA and CDR2 FQGNSA. Trimming removed 0 bases at V and 3 bases at J, with 8 bases between. The DNA for the CDR3 is TGTGCCAGCAGCTTAGCCCTAGAAAAAGAGACCCAGTACTTC. Translating gives CASSLALEKETQYF.

This clonotype was seen a few times. V usage is TRBV7-9 and J usage is TRBJ2-3, with D hard to call. This CDR3 comprises 13 residues. Trimming removed 2 bases at V and 3 bases at J, with 6 bases between. The V gene's germline CDR1 is SEHNR and CDR2 FQNEAQ (reference sequence). CDR3 nucleotides: TGTGCCAGCAGCTTAATCCGTACAGATACGCAGTATTTT. Translating it yields CASSLIRTDTQYF.

V and J are TRBV10-3 and TRBJ2-6; possible D gene TRBD2, 5 bases. The V gene's germline CDR1 is ENHRY and CDR2 SYGVKD. The CDR3 is made up of 15 amino acids. The V and J ends lost 10 bases and 0 bases respectively, with 13 bases between them. In DNA, the CDR3 is TGTGCCACCCAGGACTGGGGCTCTGGGGCCAACGTCCTGACTTTC. Protein: CATQDWGSGANVLTF.

V usage is TRBV11-2 and J usage is TRBJ2-4, with D perhaps being TRBD1 or TRBD2 (5 bases each). Germline CDR1 is SGHAT and CDR2 is FQNNGV. V was pared by 1 base and J by 7 bases, with 17 bases between. This CDR3 has 16 amino acids. The CDR3 DNA is TGTGCCAGCAGCTTAGCAGTAGGACTGGGACCGAACATTCAGTACTTC. It encodes CASSLAVGLGPNIQYF.

The chain has TRBV12-5 and TRBJ1-6; 9 bases are a match to TRBD1. Trimming at V came to 4 bases and at J to 8 bases, leaving 6 bases not matched to a gene. Germline CDR1 and CDR2: LGHNT and FRNRAP. This CDR3 contains 15 residues. The CDR3 is CASGWGTGNYSPLHF. In DNA form, the CDR3 reads TGTGCTAGTGGTTGGGGGACAGGGAATTATTCACCCCTCCACTTT.

In this sample, this clonotype turned up a few times. V and J are TRBV29-1 and TRBJ2-5; D tentatively fits TRBD1 or TRBD2 (5 bases each). The CDR3 has 13 amino acids. Trimming cost V 5 bases and J 5 bases, with 15 bases left between them. CDR1 is SQVTM and CDR2 is ANQGSEA in the germline V gene. The CDR3 sequence: CSVFGAVVETQYF. CDR3 nucleotide sequence: TGCAGCGTTTTCGGGGCAGTGGTCGAGACCCAGTACTTC.

This chain connects TRBV11-2 to TRBJ2-2, with D unclear. V lost 4 bases and J 0 bases, leaving 9 bases between the germline ends. The CDR3 has 15 amino acids. Germline CDR1 SGHAT, CDR2 FQNNGV. The CDR3 nucleotides are TGTGCCAGCAGCTCCCGACCATCGAACACCGGGGAGCTGTTTTTT. It specifies CASSSRPSNTGELFF.

The CDR3 is CASIPPLEGSKETQYF. As DNA, the CDR3 is TGTGCCAGCATCCCCCCGTTAGAGGGCAGCAAAGAGACCCAGTACTTC. This chain links TRBV2 with TRBJ2-5; a weak D match, TRBD2 (5 bases). This CDR3 is built from 16 residues. In germline, CDR1 is SNHLY, CDR2 FYNNEI. V shed 7 bases and J shed 3 bases, with 21 bases lying between them.

A few counts support this clonotype. The chain is built from TRBV10-3 and TRBJ2-6, with 9 bases matching TRBD2. After removal of 6 bases from V and 2 bases from J, the junction contained 5 bases not matched to a gene. The CDR3 length is 16 residues. The germline CDR1 and CDR2 sequences are ENHRY and SYGVKD. Written as DNA, the CDR3 is TGTGCCATCAGCGAGGCGGGAGGGCCTGGGGCCAACGTCCTGACTTTC. It yields the protein CAISEAGGPGANVLTF.

As to this clonotype: Its ends do not fully match the called genes, so a read error is possible. The chain employs TRBV7-9 and TRBJ2-7; 10 positions match TRBD2. CDR1 SEHNR and CDR2 FQNEAQ come from the germline V gene (reference sequence). CDR3 length: 15 amino acids. Written as DNA, the CDR3 is TGCGCCAGCAGCTTAGCGGGGGGACCCACCTACGAGCAGTACTTC. Its protein is CASSLAGGPTYEQYF.

This chain connects TRBV27 to TRBJ2-3; the D is unclear. The germline V and J ends were trimmed by 5 bases and 4 bases, with 13 bases remaining between them. This CDR3 region has 14 residues. Germline V gene data show CDR1 as MNHEY and CDR2 as SMNVEV (reference sequence). DNA for the CDR3: TGTGCCAGCAGTAGGCTGGGTCTCCCAGATACGCAGTATTTT. It translates to CASSRLGLPDTQYF.

The chain is built from TRBV14 and TRBJ2-2; either TRBD1 or TRBD2 may fit D (5 bases each). V lost 5 bases and J 4 bases, leaving 23 bases between the germline ends. In germline, CDR1 is SGHDN, CDR2 FVKESK. The CDR3 extends over 18 amino acids. The CDR3 reads CASSSTLTGPVSTGELFF. The CDR3 DNA sequence: TGTGCCAGCAGCTCAACCTTAACGGGGCCGGTGAGCACCGGGGAGCTGTTTTTT.

The sample holds a few counts of this clonotype. The CDR3 spells CASSFARVATNEKLFF. The CDR3 region has the DNA TGTGCCAGCTCCTTCGCCCGGGTTGCAACTAATGAAAAACTGTTTTTT. The chain carries TRBV18 and TRBJ1-4; no clear D gene. The CDR3 consists of 16 residues. CDR1 and CDR2 (germline): KGHSH, LQKENI. V was clipped by 6 bases and J by 0 bases, with 14 bases between them.

This clonotype has just a few counts. V is TRBV7-6 and J is TRBJ1-1, with unresolved D. The CDR3 is 15 amino acids. The germline gives CDR1 SGHVS, CDR2 FNYEAQ. V lost 1 base to trimming and J lost 1 base, with 10 bases between them. The CDR3, as DNA: TGTGCCAGCAGCTTAGTTTCGCGTGGGAACACTGAAGCTTTCTTT. As protein: CASSLVSRGNTEAFF.

This chain links TRBV25-1 with TRBJ2-5; either TRBD1 or TRBD2 may supply D (6 bases each). V lost 1 base to trimming and J lost 4 bases, with 10 bases between them. Germline CDR1 reads MGHDK; CDR2 reads SYGVNS. The CDR3 is made up of 14 amino acids. The CDR3 sequence: CASSESGGTETQYF. The CDR3 nucleotides read TGTGCCAGCAGTGAATCCGGGGGCACAGAGACCCAGTACTTC.

The genes are TRBV18 and TRBJ2-5; a weak D match, TRBD2 (6 bases). With 5 bases removed from V and 3 bases from J, the gap between germline ends came to 16 bases. Germline V gene sequence: CDR1 KGHSH, CDR2 LQKENI. The CDR3 runs to 15 residues. CDR3 amino acids: CASSAVPGVEETQYF. In DNA form, the CDR3 reads TGTGCCAGCTCAGCAGTGCCGGGGGTGGAAGAGACCCAGTACTTC.

This clonotype was found a few times. The V and J genes are TRBV5-1 and TRBJ1-1, with D possibly matching TRBD1 (5 bases). V lost 0 bases to trimming and J lost 5 bases, with 8 bases between them. Germline CDR1 SGHRS, CDR2 YFSETQ. The CDR3 length is 13 residues. This CDR3 reads CASSLARETEAFF. CDR3 bases: TGCGCCAGCAGCTTGGCCAGGGAAACTGAAGCTTTCTTT.

This clonotype was seen more than once but under ten times. This rearrangement joins TRBV10-3 to TRBJ2-7, with D possibly matching TRBD2 (5 bases). The CDR3 sequence is 13 residues long. Per the germline V gene, CDR1 is ENHRY and CDR2 is SYGVKD. V was cut by 11 bases and J by 4 bases, with 18 bases left in between. CDR3 DNA sequence: TGTGCCGCCTACCCGGGGAGCCCTTACGAGCAGTACTTC. Protein product: CAAYPGSPYEQYF.

This chain links TRBV21-1 with TRBJ2-5; TRBD2, the D gene given by the table, was not confirmed from the DNA. The J call is doubtful: the DNA matches TRBJ2-7 better. TRBV21-1 is termed a pseudogene. This CDR3 has 13 residues. CDR3 region: CASSKKEPYEQYF. The CDR3 DNA reads as TGTGCCAGCAGCAAAAAGGAGCCCTACGAGCAGTACTTC.